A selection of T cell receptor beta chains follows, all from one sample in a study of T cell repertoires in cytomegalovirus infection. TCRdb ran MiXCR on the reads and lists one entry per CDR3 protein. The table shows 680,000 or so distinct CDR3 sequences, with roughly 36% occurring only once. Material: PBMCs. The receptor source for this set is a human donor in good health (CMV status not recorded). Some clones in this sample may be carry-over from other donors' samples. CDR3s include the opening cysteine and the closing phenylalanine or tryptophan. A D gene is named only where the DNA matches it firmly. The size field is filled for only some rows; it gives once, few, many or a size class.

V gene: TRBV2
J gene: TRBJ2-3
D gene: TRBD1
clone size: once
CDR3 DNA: TGTGCCAGCAGTGAAGGGGGCAGGGGGCGCACAGATACGCAGTATTTT
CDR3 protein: CASSEGGRGRTDTQYF

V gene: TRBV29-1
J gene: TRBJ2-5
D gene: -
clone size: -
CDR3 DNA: TGCAGCGCGACCTCCACTAGAACAGAGACCCAGTACTTC
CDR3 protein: CSATSTRTETQYF

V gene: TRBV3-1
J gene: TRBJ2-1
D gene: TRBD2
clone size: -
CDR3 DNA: TGTGCCAGCAGCCAAGAGAGGAGCGGGAGGGCCGTAGGGAATGAGCAGTTCTTC
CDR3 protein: CASSQERSGRAVGNEQFF

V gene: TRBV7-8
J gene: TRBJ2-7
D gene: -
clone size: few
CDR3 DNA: TGTGCCAGCAGCTTAGACAGGGCCGAGGACGAGCAGTACTTC
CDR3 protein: CASSLDRAEDEQYF

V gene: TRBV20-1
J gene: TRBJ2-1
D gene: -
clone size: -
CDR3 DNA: TGCAGTGCTAGAGACCCCATTACAGGGCCCAATGAGCAGTTCTTC
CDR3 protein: CSARDPITGPNEQFF

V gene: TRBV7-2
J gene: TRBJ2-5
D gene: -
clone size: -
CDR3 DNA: TGTGCCAGCAGCCCCCCTACCCTGCCGGGAGAGACCCAGTACTTC
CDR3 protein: CASSPPTLPGETQYF

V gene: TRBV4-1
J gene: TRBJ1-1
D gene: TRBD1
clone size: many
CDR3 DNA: TGCGCCAGCAGCCAAGGTAGGGGGCGTCAGGCTTTCTTT
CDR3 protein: CASSQGRGRQAFF

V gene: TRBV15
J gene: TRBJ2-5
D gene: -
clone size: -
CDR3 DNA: TGTGCCACCAGCAGAGATCGAACACCTACAATCCAAGAGACCCAGTACTTC
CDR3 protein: CATSRDRTPTIQETQYF

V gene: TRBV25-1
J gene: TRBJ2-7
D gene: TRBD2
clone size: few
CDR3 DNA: TGTGCCAGCACGACTAGCGGACCCTACGAGCAGTACTTC
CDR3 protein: CASTTSGPYEQYF

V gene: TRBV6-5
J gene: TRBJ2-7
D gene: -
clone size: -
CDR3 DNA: TGTGCCAGCAGTTACTCGGGACCCCAGCGCGAGAAGTACTTC
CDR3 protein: CASSYSGPQREKYF

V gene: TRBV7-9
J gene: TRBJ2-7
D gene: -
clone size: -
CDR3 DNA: TGTGCCAGCAGCCCTGGAAAGTTTGGCGAGCAGTACTTC
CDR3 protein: CASSPGKFGEQYF

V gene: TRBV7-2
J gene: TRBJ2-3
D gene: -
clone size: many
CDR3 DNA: TGTGCCAGCAGCTTCTTTTCATCAGATACGCAGTATTTT
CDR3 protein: CASSFFSSDTQYF

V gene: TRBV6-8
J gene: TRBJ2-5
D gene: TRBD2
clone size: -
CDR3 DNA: TGTGCCAGCAGTCCCGACCGGGAGGATAAAGAGACCCAGTACTTC
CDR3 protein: CASSPDREDKETQYF

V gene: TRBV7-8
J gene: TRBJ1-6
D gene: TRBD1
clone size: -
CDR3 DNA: TGTGCCAGCAGCTTATCCGGGACAGGGGGCCCAAATTCACCCCTCCACTTT
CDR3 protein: CASSLSGTGGPNSPLHF

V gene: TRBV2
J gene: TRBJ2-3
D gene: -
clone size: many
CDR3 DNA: TGTGCCAGCAGTTCAGGCGGCACAGATACGCAGTATTTT
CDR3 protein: CASSSGGTDTQYF

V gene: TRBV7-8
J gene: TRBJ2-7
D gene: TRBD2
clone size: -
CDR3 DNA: TGTGCCAGCAGCCCGGGGACTAGCGGATACTACGTGCAGTACTTC
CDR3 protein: CASSPGTSGYYVQYF

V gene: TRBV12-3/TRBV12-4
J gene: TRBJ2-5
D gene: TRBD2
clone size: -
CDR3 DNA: TGTGCCAGCAGTACGCCCGGGGGGTTCTTAGACTTC
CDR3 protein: CASSTPGGFLDF

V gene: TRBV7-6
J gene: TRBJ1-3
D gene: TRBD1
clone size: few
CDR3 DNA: TGTGCCAGCAGCTTATTCGCCCGGGACAGGACTGGAAACACCATATATTTT
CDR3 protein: CASSLFARDRTGNTIYF

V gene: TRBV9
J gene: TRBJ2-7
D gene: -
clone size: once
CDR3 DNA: TGTGCCAGCAGCGAGGGGTCTAGCTCCTACGAGCAGTACTTC
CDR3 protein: CASSEGSSSYEQYF

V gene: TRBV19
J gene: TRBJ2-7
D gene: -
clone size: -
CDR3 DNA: TGTGCCAGTAGTATAGGAAGGGGGTTCTCCTACGAGCAGTACTTC
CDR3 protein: CASSIGRGFSYEQYF

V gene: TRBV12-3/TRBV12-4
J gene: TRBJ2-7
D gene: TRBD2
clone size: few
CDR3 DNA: TGTGCCAGCAGTAGTAGCGGGGGGAATGAGCAGTACTTC
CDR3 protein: CASSSSGGNEQYF

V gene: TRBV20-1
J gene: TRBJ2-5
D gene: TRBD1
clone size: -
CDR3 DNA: TGCAGTGCTAGAGATGTTCGAACAGGGGCGGATTCGGAGACCCAGTACTTC
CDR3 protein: CSARDVRTGADSETQYF

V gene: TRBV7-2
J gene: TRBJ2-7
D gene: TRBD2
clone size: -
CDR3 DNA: TGTGCCAGCAGTCTGGGTCAGGACCGAGCGGGGGAGCAGTACTTC
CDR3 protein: CASSLGQDRAGEQYF

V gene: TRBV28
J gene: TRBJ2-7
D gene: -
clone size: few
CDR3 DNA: TGTGCCAGCAGCCAGGTTCCGTCCTACGAGCAGTACTTC
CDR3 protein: CASSQVPSYEQYF

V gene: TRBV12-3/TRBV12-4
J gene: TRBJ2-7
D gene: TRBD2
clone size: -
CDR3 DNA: TGTGCCAGCAGTTTAGCCGGGACTAGGTTCTACGCGCAGTACTTC
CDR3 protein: CASSLAGTRFYAQYF

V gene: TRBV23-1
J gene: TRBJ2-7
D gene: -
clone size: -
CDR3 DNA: TGCGCCAGCAGAAGTCTAAAACCCGTAGGGTCCCCAGGGTACGAGCAGTACTTC
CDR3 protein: CASRSLKPVGSPGYEQYF

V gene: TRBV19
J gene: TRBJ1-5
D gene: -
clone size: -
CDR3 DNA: TGTGCCACCACAGGGTATGGGAACAATCAGCCCCAGCATTTT
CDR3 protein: CATTGYGNNQPQHF

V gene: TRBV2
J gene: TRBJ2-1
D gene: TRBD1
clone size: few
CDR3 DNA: TGTGCCAGCACCATACCCCGGGACAGGGGGGGTGAGCAGTTCTTC
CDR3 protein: CASTIPRDRGGEQFF

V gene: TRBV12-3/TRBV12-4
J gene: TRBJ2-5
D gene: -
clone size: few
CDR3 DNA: TGTGCCAGCAGTTTATATATGATCGGGGGCGGACAAGAGACCCAGTACTTC
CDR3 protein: CASSLYMIGGGQETQYF

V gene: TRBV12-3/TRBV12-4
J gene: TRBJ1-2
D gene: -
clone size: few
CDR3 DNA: TGTGCCAGCACTCACACCCGGACTGGTTATGGCTACACCTTC
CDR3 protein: CASTHTRTGYGYTF

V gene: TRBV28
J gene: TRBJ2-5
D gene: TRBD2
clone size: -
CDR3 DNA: TGTGCCAGCAACGCAGCGGGGGGCATGGAGACCCAGTACTTC
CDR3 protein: CASNAAGGMETQYF

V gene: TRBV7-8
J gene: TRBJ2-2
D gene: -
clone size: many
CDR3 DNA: TGTGCCAGCGGTAGGGCCACCGGGGAGCTGTTTTTT
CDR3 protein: CASGRATGELFF

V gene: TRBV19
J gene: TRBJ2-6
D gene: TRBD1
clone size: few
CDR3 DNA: TGTGCCAGTTCTAGGACAGGGCCGTTCTCTGGGGCCAACGTCCTGACTTTC
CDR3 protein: CASSRTGPFSGANVLTF

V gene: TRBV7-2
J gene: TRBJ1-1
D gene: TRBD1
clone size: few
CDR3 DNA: TGTGCCAGCAGCAAGGACAGGGGGCGAGAAGCTTTCTTT
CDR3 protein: CASSKDRGREAFF

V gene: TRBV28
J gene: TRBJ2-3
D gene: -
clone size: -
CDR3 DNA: TGTGCCAGCAGGGTCCCCCAACAGGCAGATACGCAGTATTTT
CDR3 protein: CASRVPQQADTQYF

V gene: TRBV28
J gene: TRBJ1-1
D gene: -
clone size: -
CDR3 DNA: TGTGCCAGCGGAAGCGTTGCACCTGGAGCTTTCTTT
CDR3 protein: CASGSVAPGAFF

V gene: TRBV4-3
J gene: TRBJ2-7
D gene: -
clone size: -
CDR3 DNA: TGCGCCAGCAGCCACGTATCAGGGAACGAGCAGTACTTC
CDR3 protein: CASSHVSGNEQYF

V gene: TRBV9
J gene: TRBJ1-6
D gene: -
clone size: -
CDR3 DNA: TGTGCCAGCAGCGTCCTAGACAGGTCTAATTCACCCCTCCACTTT
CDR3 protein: CASSVLDRSNSPLHF

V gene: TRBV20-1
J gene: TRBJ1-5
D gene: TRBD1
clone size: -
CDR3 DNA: TGCAGTGCTACCCCGGACAGGGGGCTGAGCAATCAGCCCCAGCATTTT
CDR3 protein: CSATPDRGLSNQPQHF

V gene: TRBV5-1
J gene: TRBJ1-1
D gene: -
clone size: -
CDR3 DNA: TGCGCCAGCAGCTCGTCGACTCGTGGCACTGAAGCTTTCTTT
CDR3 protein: CASSSSTRGTEAFF

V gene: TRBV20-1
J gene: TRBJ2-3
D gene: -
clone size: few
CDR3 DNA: TGCAGTGCTAGGTCGGCTTTCATCGATACGCAGTATTTT
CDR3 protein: CSARSAFIDTQYF

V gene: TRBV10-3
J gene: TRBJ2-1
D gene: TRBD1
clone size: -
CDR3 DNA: TGTGCCACCACAGGGGCCACCTACAATGAGCAGTTCTTC
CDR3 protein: CATTGATYNEQFF

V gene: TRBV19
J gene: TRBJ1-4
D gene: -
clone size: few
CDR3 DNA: TGTGCCAGTAGTATCGGCAGGACTACTAATGAAAAACTGTTTTTT
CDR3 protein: CASSIGRTTNEKLFF

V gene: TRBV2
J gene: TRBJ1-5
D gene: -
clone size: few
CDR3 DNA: TGTGCCAGCAGGAAAAGTATTGCCAGCAATCAGCCCCAGCATTTT
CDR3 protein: CASRKSIASNQPQHF

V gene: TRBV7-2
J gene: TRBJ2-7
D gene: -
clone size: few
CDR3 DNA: TGTGCCAGCAGCTTGGGACACCCCAGGGGCTCCTACGAGCAGTACTTC
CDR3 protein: CASSLGHPRGSYEQYF

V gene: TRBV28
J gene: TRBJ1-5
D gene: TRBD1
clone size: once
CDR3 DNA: TGTGCCAGCAGTTTCGGGACAGGGAACAGACAGCCCCAGCATTTT
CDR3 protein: CASSFGTGNRQPQHF

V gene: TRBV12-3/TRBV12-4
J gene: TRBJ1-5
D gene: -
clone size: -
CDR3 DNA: TGTGCCAGCAGTTTTAGCAATAAGGGTCAGCCCCAGCATTTT
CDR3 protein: CASSFSNKGQPQHF

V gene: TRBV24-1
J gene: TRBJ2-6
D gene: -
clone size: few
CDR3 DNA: TGTGCCACCAGTGGTTGGGGGGCCCTTACTGGGGCCAACGTCCTGACTTTC
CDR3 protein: CATSGWGALTGANVLTF

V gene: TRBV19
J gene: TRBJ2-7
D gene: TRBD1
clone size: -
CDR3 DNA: TGTGCCACTAGACCATCCAGGGGGAATTACGAGCAGTACTTC
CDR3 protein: CATRPSRGNYEQYF

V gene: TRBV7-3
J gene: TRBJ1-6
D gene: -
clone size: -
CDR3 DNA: TGTGCCAGCAGCTTAACGGTGGGGGGGACCTCACCCCTCCACTTT
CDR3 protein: CASSLTVGGTSPLHF

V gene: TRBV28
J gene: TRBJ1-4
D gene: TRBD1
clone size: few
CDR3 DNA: TGTGCCAGCAGTTTACGCGCCGGGACAGGGGGCGAAAAACTGTTTTTT
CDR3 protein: CASSLRAGTGGEKLFF

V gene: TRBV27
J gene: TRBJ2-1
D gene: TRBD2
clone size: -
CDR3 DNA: TGTGCCAGCAGTTTGTCTGCTAGCGGCAATGAGCAGTTCTTC
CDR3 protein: CASSLSASGNEQFF

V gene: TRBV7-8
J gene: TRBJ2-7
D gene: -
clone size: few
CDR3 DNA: TGTGCCAGCACTGGCGGGGTCCCCTACGAGCAGTACTTC
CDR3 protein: CASTGGVPYEQYF

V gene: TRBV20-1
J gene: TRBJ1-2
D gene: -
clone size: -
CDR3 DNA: TGCAGTGCTAGGATCGCCCAGTCCTATGGCTACACCTTC
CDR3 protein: CSARIAQSYGYTF

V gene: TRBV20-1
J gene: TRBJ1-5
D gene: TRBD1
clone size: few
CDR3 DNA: TGCAGTGCTCATCGGACAGGTTATAGCAATCAGCCCCAGCATTTT
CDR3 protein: CSAHRTGYSNQPQHF